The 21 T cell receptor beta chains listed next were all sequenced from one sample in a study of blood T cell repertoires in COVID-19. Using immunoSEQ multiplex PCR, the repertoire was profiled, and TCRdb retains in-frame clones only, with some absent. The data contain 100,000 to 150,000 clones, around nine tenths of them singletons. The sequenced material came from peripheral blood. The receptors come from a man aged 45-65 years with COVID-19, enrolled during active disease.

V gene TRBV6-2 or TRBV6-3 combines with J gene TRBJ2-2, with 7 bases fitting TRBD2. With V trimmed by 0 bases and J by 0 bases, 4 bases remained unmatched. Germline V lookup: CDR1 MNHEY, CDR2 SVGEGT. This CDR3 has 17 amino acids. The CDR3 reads CASSYSREAANTGELFF. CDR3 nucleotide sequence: TGTGCCAGCAGTTACTCACGGGAGGCCGCGAACACCGGGGAGCTGTTTTTT.

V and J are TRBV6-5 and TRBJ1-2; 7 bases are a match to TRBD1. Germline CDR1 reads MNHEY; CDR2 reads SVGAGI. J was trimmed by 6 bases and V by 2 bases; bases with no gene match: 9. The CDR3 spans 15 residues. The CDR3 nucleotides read TGTGCCAGCAGTTACAGCCCGACAGGGAGCCATGGCTACACCTTC. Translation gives CASSYSPTGSHGYTF.

The CDR3 sequence is CASRGGLGGDTQYF. DNA for the CDR3: TGTGCCAGCAGAGGAGGGCTCGGTGGAGATACGCAGTATTTT. The V call is TRBV2, the J call TRBJ2-3; D possibly corresponds to TRBD2 (6 bases). This CDR3 has 14 residues. The V and J ends lost 6 bases and 5 bases respectively, with 15 bases between them. CDR1 and CDR2 (germline): SNHLY, FYNNEI.

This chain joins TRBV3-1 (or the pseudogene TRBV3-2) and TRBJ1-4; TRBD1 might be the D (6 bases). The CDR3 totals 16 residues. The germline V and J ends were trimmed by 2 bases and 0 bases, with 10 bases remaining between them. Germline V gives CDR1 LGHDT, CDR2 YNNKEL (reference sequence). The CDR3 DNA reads TGTGCCAGCAGCCAATGGGACACCTCAACTAATGAAAAACTGTTTTTT. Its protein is CASSQWDTSTNEKLFF.

As DNA, the CDR3 is TGTGCCAGCAGTTTCTCGAGCGGAAGCACAGATACGCAGTATTTT. Amino acid sequence: CASSFSSGSTDTQYF. The chain combines TRBV27 with TRBJ2-3; possibly TRBD2 for D (5 bases). Germline values: CDR1 MNHEY, CDR2 SMNVEV (reference sequence). The V and J ends lost 3 bases and 0 bases respectively, with 10 bases between them. The CDR3 runs to 15 residues.

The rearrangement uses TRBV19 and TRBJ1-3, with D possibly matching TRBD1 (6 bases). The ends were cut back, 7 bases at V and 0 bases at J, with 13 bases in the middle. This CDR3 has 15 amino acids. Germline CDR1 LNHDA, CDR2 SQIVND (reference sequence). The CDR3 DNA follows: TGTGCCAGTACCGGGACACCAGGCTCTGGAAACACCATATATTTT. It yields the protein CASTGTPGSGNTIYF.

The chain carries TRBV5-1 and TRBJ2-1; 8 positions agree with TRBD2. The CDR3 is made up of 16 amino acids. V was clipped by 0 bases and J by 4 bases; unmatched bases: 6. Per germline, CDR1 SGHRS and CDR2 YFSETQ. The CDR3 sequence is CASSLVVTSEYNEQFF. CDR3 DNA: TGCGCCAGCAGCTTGGTGGTGACTAGCGAATACAATGAGCAGTTCTTC.

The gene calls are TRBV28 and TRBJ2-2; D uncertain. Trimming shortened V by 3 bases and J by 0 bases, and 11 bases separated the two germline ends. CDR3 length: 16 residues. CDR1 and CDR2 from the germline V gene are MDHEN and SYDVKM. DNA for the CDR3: TGTGCCAGCAGTTTTTGGCAGGCTTCGAACACCGGGGAGCTGTTTTTT. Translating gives CASSFWQASNTGELFF.

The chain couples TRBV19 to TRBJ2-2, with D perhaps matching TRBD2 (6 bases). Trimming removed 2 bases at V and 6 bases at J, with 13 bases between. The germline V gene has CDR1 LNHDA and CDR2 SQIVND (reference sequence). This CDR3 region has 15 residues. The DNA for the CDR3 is TGTGCCAGTAGTATACAGGGTACGGGGGCCGGGGAGCTGTTTTTT. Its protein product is CASSIQGTGAGELFF.

For the CDR3, the DNA is TGTGCCAGTAGTGGGGGACTAGCGGGGCGGACCCAGTACTTC. Protein product: CASSGGLAGRTQYF. The rearrangement uses TRBV19 and TRBJ2-5; 13 nucleotides align to TRBD2. Looked up from germline, CDR1 is LNHDA and CDR2 is SQIVND (reference sequence). With V trimmed by 5 bases and J by 7 bases, 4 bases remained unmatched. The CDR3 totals 14 residues.

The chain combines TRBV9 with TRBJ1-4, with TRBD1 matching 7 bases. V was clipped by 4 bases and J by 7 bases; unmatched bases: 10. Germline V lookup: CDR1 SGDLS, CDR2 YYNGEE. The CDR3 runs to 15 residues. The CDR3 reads CASSTWTGGAEKLFF. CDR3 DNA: TGTGCCAGCAGCACGTGGACAGGAGGGGCTGAAAAACTGTTTTTT.

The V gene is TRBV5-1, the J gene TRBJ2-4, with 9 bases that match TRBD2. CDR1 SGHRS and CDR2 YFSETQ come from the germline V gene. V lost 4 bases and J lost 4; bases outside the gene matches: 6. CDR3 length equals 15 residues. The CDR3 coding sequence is TGCGCCAGCAGCCCAACGACTAGCGGAAAAAACATTCAGTACTTC. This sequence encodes CASSPTTSGKNIQYF.

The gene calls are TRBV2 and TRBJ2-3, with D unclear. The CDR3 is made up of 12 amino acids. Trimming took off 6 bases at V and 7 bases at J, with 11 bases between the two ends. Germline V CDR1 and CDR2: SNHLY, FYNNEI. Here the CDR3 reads CASRETPNTQYF. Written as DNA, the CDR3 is TGTGCCAGCAGAGAAACTCCCAATACGCAGTATTTT.

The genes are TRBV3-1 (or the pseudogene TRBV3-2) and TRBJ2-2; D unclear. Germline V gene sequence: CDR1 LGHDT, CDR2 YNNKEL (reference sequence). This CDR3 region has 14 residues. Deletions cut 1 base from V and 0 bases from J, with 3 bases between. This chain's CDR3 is CASSQAANTGELFF. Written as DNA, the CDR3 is TGTGCCAGCAGCCAAGCGGCGAACACCGGGGAGCTGTTTTTT.

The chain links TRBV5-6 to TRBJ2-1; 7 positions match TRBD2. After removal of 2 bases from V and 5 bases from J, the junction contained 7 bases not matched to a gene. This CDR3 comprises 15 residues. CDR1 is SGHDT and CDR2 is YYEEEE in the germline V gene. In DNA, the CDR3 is TGTGCCAGCAGCTTTAGAGCTAGCGGACACAATGAGCAGTTCTTC. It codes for CASSFRASGHNEQFF.

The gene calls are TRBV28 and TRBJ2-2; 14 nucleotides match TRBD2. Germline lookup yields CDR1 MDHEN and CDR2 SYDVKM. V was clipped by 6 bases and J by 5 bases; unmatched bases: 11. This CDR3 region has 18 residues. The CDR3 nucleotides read TGTGCCAGCAGAAGACTAGCGGGAGGGCCAGGAGGGACCGGGGAGCTGTTTTTT. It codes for CASRRLAGGPGGTGELFF.

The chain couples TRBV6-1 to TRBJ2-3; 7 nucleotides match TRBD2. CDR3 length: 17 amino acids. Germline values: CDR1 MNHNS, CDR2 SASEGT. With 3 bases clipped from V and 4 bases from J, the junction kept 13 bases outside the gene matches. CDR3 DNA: TGTGCCAGCAGTGATTCCCCCGGCGGGAGTGGTTCAGATACGCAGTATTTT. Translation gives CASSDSPGGSGSDTQYF.

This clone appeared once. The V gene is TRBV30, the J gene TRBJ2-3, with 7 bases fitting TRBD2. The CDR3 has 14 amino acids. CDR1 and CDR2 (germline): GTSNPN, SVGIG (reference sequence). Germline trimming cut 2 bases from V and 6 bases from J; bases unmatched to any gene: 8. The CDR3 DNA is TGTGCCTGGAGTCCAGGACTAGGGACGGATACGCAGTATTTT. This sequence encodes CAWSPGLGTDTQYF.

The CDR3, as DNA: TGTGCCATCGGGACTAGCGGGACCAACACCGGGGAGCTGTTTTTT. Amino acid sequence: CAIGTSGTNTGELFF. The J gene is TRBJ2-2, the V gene TRBV2, with 13 bases that match TRBD2. V shed 10 bases, J shed 2 bases, and the junction held 4 bases outside the gene matches. Germline V gene data show CDR1 as SNHLY and CDR2 as FYNNEI. The CDR3 is made up of 15 amino acids.

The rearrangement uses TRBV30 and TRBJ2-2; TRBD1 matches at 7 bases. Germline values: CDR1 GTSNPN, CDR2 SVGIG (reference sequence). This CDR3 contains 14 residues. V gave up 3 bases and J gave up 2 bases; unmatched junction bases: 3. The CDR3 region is CAWRGQPNTGELFF. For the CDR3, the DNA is TGTGCCTGGAGGGGACAGCCAAACACCGGGGAGCTGTTTTTT.

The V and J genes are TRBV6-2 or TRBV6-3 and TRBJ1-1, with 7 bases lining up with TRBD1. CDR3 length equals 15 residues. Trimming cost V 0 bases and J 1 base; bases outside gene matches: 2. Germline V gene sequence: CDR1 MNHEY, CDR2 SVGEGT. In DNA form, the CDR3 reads TGTGCCAGCAGTTACTCGGGACAGACGAACACTGAAGCTTTCTTT. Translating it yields CASSYSGQTNTEAFF.